This TCR beta chain was obtained from a study of post-analysis software for immune sequencing data. Study context: In terms of disease course, relapsing-remitting, secondary progressive and progressive-relapsing multiple sclerosis were included. Study outcomes and limitations: Patients showed TRBV5-6, TRBV5-1 and TRBV20-1 among four to six TRBV segments more frequent than in controls. A significant reduction in normalized Chao1 diversity was observed in multiple sclerosis patients versus controls.

The library was made from cDNA and included unique molecular identifiers. With about 0.95 to 11 million T cells as the source, roughly 0.5 million cDNA molecules resulted. Each CDR3 protein gets one entry after TCRdb re-called the PCR reads with MiXCR. The sample has about 820,000 distinct CDR3 sequences, approximately 53% seen once; the top ten hold 4.6%. The V and J ends lost 4 bases and 0 bases, in that order; junction bases with no gene match: 7. Germline V lookup: CDR1 MGHRA, CDR2 YSYEKL. This CDR3 has 16 amino acids. Details on this clonotype: Its target is unknown.

The chain recombines TRBV4-1 with TRBJ2-3, with 7 bases fitting TRBD1. This sequence originates from a girl between 5 and 17 years old with multiple sclerosis. The sample comprised blood. CDR3 coding DNA: TGCGCCAGCAGCCCGCGACCGGGACAGAGCACAGATACGCAGTATTTT. Its translation: CASSPRPGQSTDTQYF.